A single sample gave rise to the 26 T cell receptor beta chains below, sequenced in a study of shared clonotypes between healthy human individuals (dated by TCRdb to about 2020). The protocol used for the library was the immunoSEQ multiplex PCR assay. TCRdb took this table from immuneACCESS and kept in-frame rearrangements with V and J called. Such tables lack part of the clones; where checked against another copy, unresolved V genes explain under half of the gap, and the rest is unexplained. Counted in this sample were just over 2,000,000 clones; roughly 94% of them appeared once. Of the sample, roughly 0.13% falls within the top ten clones. The sample taken for sequencing was naive CD4+ T cells sorted from blood. What the cell subset or site label conveys for this sample: CD45RA+ positively selected. The receptors originated from a man aged 18 to 30 in good health.

The chain employs TRBV29-1 and TRBJ2-7; no reliable D call. V was clipped by 7 bases and J by 0 bases, with 7 bases between them. Germline values: CDR1 SQVTM, CDR2 ANQGSEA. This CDR3 contains 11 residues. The DNA of the CDR3 is TGCAGCGCGTCGGACTCCTACGAGCAGTACTTC. Its translation is CSASDSYEQYF.

As regards this clone: The same CDR3 also results from other DNA sequences found in this sample. The chain joins TRBV7-9 to TRBJ2-5; D assignment may be TRBD1 or TRBD2 (5 bases each). CDR1 and CDR2 from the germline V gene are SEHNR and FQNEAQ (reference sequence). V was trimmed by 5 bases and J by 2 bases, leaving 12 bases between them. The CDR3 is 14 amino acids. The CDR3 region has the DNA TGTGCCAGCAGCCACCGGGACGGTCAAGAGACCCAGTACTTC. Translating it yields CASSHRDGQETQYF.

A single count supports this clone. The gene calls are TRBV6-1 and TRBJ1-2, with a tentative D call TRBD1 (6 bases). Deletions cut 4 bases from V and 5 bases from J, with 8 bases between. From germline, CDR1 is MNHNS and CDR2 SASEGT. The CDR3 length is 12 residues. CDR3 DNA: TGTGCCAGCAGTGCAGGGGCATATGGCTACACCTTC. Translation gives CASSAGAYGYTF.

The chain is built from TRBV7-2 and TRBJ1-5; D unresolved. The CDR3 runs 15 residues. CDR1 and CDR2 from the germline V gene are SGHTA and FQGNSA. Trimming cost V 5 bases and J 2 bases, with 13 bases left between them. This CDR3 is CASSPASGGNQPQHF. CDR3 nucleotide sequence: TGTGCCAGCAGCCCGGCTAGTGGGGGCAATCAGCCCCAGCATTTT.

The chain joins TRBV5-3 to TRBJ1-5, with TRBD1 as a possible D gene (5 bases). Being an ORF, TRBV5-3 has a function that is uncertain. Trimming removed 2 bases at V and 2 bases at J, with 11 bases between. The CDR3 is 15 residues long. CDR3 residues: CARSLKGHGNQPQHF. DNA for the CDR3: TGTGCCAGAAGCTTAAAAGGACATGGCAATCAGCCCCAGCATTTT.

The chain employs TRBV19 and TRBJ2-7; D is unresolved. V lost 2 bases to trimming and J lost 1 base, with 6 bases between them. Per the germline V gene, CDR1 is LNHDA and CDR2 is SQIVND (reference sequence). The CDR3 is 13 residues long. The CDR3 here is CASSIQPSYEQYF. The DNA for the CDR3 is TGTGCCAGTAGTATACAACCTTCCTACGAGCAGTACTTC.

The chain employs TRBV9 and TRBJ2-7; TRBD2 is a possible D gene (5 bases). V was trimmed by 4 bases and J by 3 bases, leaving 14 bases between them. The CDR3 runs 14 residues. Germline CDR1 and CDR2: SGDLS and YYNGEE. CDR3 sequence (DNA): TGTGCCAGCAGCCCCGGACTGGGGAGCTACGAGCAGTACTTC. Translation: CASSPGLGSYEQYF.

The chain carries TRBV7-9 and TRBJ2-1; 7 bases are shared with TRBD1. Germline CDR1 SEHNR, CDR2 FQNEAQ (reference sequence). V lost 5 bases, J lost 7 bases, and 2 bases stayed unmatched. The CDR3 has 12 residues. Written as DNA, the CDR3 is TGTGCCAGCAGCCGGACAGGTAATGAGCAGTTCTTC. Encoded protein: CASSRTGNEQFF.

In DNA form, the CDR3 reads TGTGCCAGCAGCCAAGATCGGCAAAACATTCAGTACTTC. Its translation is CASSQDRQNIQYF. The rearrangement links TRBV14 to TRBJ2-4, with unresolved D. The germline gives CDR1 SGHDN, CDR2 FVKESK. This CDR3 is built from 13 residues. V lost 0 bases, J lost 5 bases, and 5 bases lay in between.

V gene TRBV7-2 combines with J gene TRBJ1-6, with D unclear. The V and J ends lost 2 bases and 8 bases respectively, with 13 bases between them. Germline V lookup: CDR1 SGHTA, CDR2 FQGNSA. CDR3 length equals 15 residues. The CDR3 protein is CASSLITDRYSPLHF. CDR3 DNA: TGTGCCAGCAGCTTAATCACAGACCGATATTCACCCCTCCACTTT.

J is TRBJ1-1 and V is TRBV28; D remains unclear. The germline V gene encodes CDR1 MDHEN and CDR2 SYDVKM. V was pared by 8 bases and J by 2 bases, with 15 bases between. CDR3 length: 14 amino acids. The CDR3 bases are TGTGCCAGCTATGAACAGCGCTCTAACACTGAAGCTTTCTTT. Protein sequence: CASYEQRSNTEAFF.

Worth noting for this clone: This specimen includes other DNA sequences encoding the same CDR3. The V and J genes are TRBV7-2 and TRBJ1-1; TRBD1 is a possible D gene (5 bases). CDR1 and CDR2 (germline): SGHTA, FQGNSA. V lost 1 base and J lost 0, with 9 bases in between. The CDR3 is 15 amino acids. The CDR3 nucleotides are TGTGCCAGCAGCTTAGTCGAGGGGTTGAACACTGAAGCTTTCTTT. Amino acid sequence: CASSLVEGLNTEAFF.

CDR3 region: CSVETDQLETQYF. DNA of the CDR3: TGCAGCGTTGAGACAGACCAGCTGGAGACCCAGTACTTC. This chain links TRBV29-1 with TRBJ2-5; tentatively, D is TRBD1 (5 bases). CDR3 length equals 13 residues. V was cut by 3 bases and J by 5 bases, with 13 bases left in between. The germline gives CDR1 SQVTM, CDR2 ANQGSEA.

This clone was counted ten times or more. Other DNA sequences in the same sample also yield this CDR3. The V and J genes are TRBV30 and TRBJ1-4, with D unresolved. Trimming removed 3 bases from V and 0 bases from J, with 17 bases in between. The CDR3 consists of 17 residues. From germline, CDR1 is GTSNPN and CDR2 SVGIG (reference sequence). CDR3 in amino acids: CAWSPLRTNPTNEKLFF. As DNA, the CDR3 is TGTGCCTGGAGCCCCCTGAGGACTAACCCAACTAATGAAAAACTGTTTTTT.

This clone was seen just once. The conserved final phenylalanine or tryptophan is absent from the CDR3, which likely points to a read error. The DNA is omitted, as the CDR3 cannot be located on it reliably, and the CDR3 follows TCRdb's listing. The chain uses TRBV6-4 and TRBJ1-1. CDR1 and CDR2 from the germline V gene are MRHNA and SNTAGT. The CDR3 contains 9 residues when both ends are counted. The CDR3 sequence is CASKKPIPV.

The chain has TRBV6-5 and TRBJ2-5; 13 bases are shared with TRBD2. Losses at the gene ends were 6 bases for V and 3 bases for J; bases not matched to a gene: 4. This CDR3 spans 15 amino acids. Germline CDR1 is MNHEY and CDR2 is SVGAGI. The CDR3 DNA reads TGTGCCAGCAGCCAGGGGACTAGCGGGAAAGAGACCCAGTACTTC. As protein: CASSQGTSGKETQYF.

As DNA, the CDR3 is TGTGCCAGCACCAAAGAGGAAGGAAAGATGAGCAATCAGCCCCAGCATTTT. This translates into CASTKEEGKMSNQPQHF. This chain joins TRBV7-9 and TRBJ1-5, with no clear D. Deletions cut 7 bases from V and 1 base from J, with 20 bases between. This CDR3 has 17 amino acids. Germline assignment: CDR1 SEHNR and CDR2 FQNEAQ (reference sequence).

The chain joins TRBV30 to TRBJ1-5; TRBD1 might be the D (6 bases). Per the germline V gene, CDR1 is GTSNPN and CDR2 is SVGIG (reference sequence). The CDR3 runs to 14 residues. The V end was cut by 5 bases, the J end by 3 bases, with 14 bases between. Written as DNA, the CDR3 is TGTGCCTGGGGTCTAGGGGGGATCAATCAGCCCCAGCATTTT. This encodes CAWGLGGINQPQHF.

This chain uses TRBV4-1 with TRBJ2-7; perhaps TRBD2 as D (5 bases). This CDR3 region has 13 residues. Trimming removed 4 bases at V and 1 base at J, with 8 bases between. Germline values: CDR1 MGHRA, CDR2 YSYEKL. The CDR3 nucleotides are TGCGCCAGCAGCCCCAGCGGATCCTACGAGCAGTACTTC. It codes for CASSPSGSYEQYF.

The gene calls are TRBV7-3 and TRBJ2-5; D remains unclear. The V end lost 2 bases, the J end lost 5 bases, and 9 bases lay between the germline ends. This CDR3 has 13 residues. Germline CDR1 and CDR2: SGHTA and FQGTGA. CDR3 residues: CASSLGVGETQYF. CDR3 DNA sequence: TGTGCCAGCAGCTTAGGGGTTGGCGAGACCCAGTACTTC.

The gene calls are TRBV6-5 and TRBJ1-2, with 12 bases that match TRBD1. This CDR3 spans 16 amino acids. V lost 2 bases to trimming and J lost 8 bases; unmatched junction nucleotides: 9. Germline CDR1 is MNHEY and CDR2 is SVGAGI. CDR3 DNA sequence: TGTGCCAGCAGTTACGCCGGGACAGGGGGCGCCAGGGGCTACACCTTC. The encoded protein is CASSYAGTGGARGYTF.

The chain joins TRBV6-1 to TRBJ2-1; the D is unclear. Trimming shortened V by 6 bases and J by 12 bases, and 15 bases separated the two germline ends. Germline assignment: CDR1 MNHNS and CDR2 SASEGT. The CDR3 runs to 12 residues. The CDR3 loop reads CASSGGEKSQFF. Here the CDR3 DNA reads TGTGCCAGCAGCGGTGGCGAGAAGTCGCAGTTCTTC.

As for this clone: A junction end diverges from the germline sequence, so it may reflect a read error. The chain carries TRBV6-5 and TRBJ2-7; possible D gene TRBD1, 7 bases. The CDR3 extends over 14 amino acids. Looked up from germline, CDR1 is MNHEY and CDR2 is SVGAGI. CDR3 loop: CASSPGVGGYEQYF. CDR3 DNA sequence: TGTGCCAGCAGCCCGGGGGTAGGGGGCTACGAACAGTACTTC.

Concerning this clone itself: Additional DNA sequences in this sample encode the identical CDR3. The chain uses TRBV6-1 and TRBJ2-7; D might be TRBD1 (6 bases). Trimming took 1 base from V and 2 from J, leaving 12 bases between them. CDR3 size: 15 residues. Per the germline V gene, CDR1 is MNHNS and CDR2 is SASEGT. CDR3: CASSEVGAGTYEQYF. The CDR3 DNA follows: TGTGCCAGCAGTGAAGTGGGGGCTGGGACCTACGAGCAGTACTTC.

This clone was observed once. This CDR3 is CASSADRGRTDTQYF. The CDR3 bases are TGTGCCAGCAGTGCGGACAGGGGGCGGACAGATACGCAGTATTTT. This chain uses TRBV6-1 with TRBJ2-3; 11 bases line up with TRBD1. Trimming at V came to 4 bases and at J to 3 bases, leaving 3 bases not matched to a gene. Germline-derived CDR1 and CDR2 are MNHNS and SASEGT. The CDR3 spans 15 residues.

The V gene is TRBV18, the J gene TRBJ1-1, with D maybe TRBD1 (5 bases). Germline CDR1 is KGHSH and CDR2 is LQKENI. Between the trimmed V and J ends, which lost 2 bases and 4 bases, there was a span of 17 bases. CDR3 length: 16 residues. CDR3 DNA sequence: TGTGCCAGCTCACCAATGGGGCCCGAGTTAAGCACTGAAGCTTTCTTT. It yields the protein CASSPMGPELSTEAFF.